This T cell receptor beta chain is drawn from a study of early T cells in non-severe SARS-CoV-2 infection. There are 14 residues in the CDR3. V was clipped by 5 bases and J by 0 bases, with 5 bases between them. Germline CDR1 is MNHEY and CDR2 is SMNVEV (reference sequence). At least ten counts were recorded for this clonotype. As yet, its antigen is unknown. Findings and limits, study-wide: Reliance on VDJdb matching favored anti-spike CD8 responses; private and CD4 specificities were missed.

Individual cDNA molecules carried attached unique molecular identifiers. TCRdb used MiXCR to reprocess the 5' RACE reads, holding one entry per CDR3 protein. Of about 42,000 distinct CDR3 sequences listed, roughly 6% are singletons. This TCR was sampled from an adult who was a healthcare worker with PCR-confirmed SARS-CoV-2 infection or an uninfected control (not recorded which). This chain uses TRBV27 with TRBJ2-6; D remains unclear. The sample was whole blood, taken at baseline. CDR3 region: CASSPLSGANVLTF. CDR3 in DNA: TGTGCCAGCAGTCCCCTCTCTGGGGCCAACGTCCTGACTTTC.